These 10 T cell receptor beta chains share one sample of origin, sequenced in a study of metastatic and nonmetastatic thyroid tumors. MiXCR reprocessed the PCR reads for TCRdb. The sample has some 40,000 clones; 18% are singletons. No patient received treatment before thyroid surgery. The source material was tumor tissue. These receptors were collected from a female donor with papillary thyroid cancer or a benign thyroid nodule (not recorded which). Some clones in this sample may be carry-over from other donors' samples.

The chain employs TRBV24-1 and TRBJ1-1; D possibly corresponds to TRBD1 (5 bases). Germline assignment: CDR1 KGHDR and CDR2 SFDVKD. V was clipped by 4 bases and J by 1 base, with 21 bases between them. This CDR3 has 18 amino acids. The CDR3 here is CATSETSGTSKRNTEAFF. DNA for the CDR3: TGTGCCACCAGTGAAACCTCCGGGACGTCTAAGCGGAACACTGAAGCTTTCTTT.

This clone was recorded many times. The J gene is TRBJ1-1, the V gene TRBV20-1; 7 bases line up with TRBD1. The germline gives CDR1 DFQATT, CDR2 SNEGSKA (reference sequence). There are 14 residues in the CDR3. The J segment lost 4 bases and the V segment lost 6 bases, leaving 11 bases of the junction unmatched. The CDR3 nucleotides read TGCAGTGCAGCTATCAGGGGGTATGGCACTGAAGCTTTCTTT. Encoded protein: CSAAIRGYGTEAFF.

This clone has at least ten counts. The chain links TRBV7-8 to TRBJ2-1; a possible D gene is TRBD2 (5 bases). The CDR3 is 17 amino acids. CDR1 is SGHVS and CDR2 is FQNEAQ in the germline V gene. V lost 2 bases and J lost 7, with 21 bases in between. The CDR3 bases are TGTGCCAGCAGCTTACCTTGGGGAGCTAGTTGGGTTAATGAGCAGTTCTTC. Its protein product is CASSLPWGASWVNEQFF.

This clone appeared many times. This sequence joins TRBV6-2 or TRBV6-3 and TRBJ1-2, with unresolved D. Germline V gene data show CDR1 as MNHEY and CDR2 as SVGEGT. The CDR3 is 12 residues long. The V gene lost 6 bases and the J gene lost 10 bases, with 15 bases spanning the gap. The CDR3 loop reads CASSPVLGDYTF. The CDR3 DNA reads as TGTGCCAGCAGCCCAGTCTTGGGTGACTACACCTTC.

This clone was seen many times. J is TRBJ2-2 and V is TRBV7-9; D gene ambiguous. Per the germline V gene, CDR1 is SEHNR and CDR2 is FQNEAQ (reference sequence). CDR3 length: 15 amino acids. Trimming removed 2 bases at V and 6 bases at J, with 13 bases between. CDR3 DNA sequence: TGTGCCAGCAGCTTAAAAGGAGAGGTTCCCGGGGAGCTGTTTTTT. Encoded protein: CASSLKGEVPGELFF.

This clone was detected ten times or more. CDR3 residues: CSARPGQSYNEQFF. CDR3 nucleotides: TGCAGTGCCAGACCGGGACAGAGTTACAATGAGCAGTTCTTC. This sequence joins TRBV20-1 and TRBJ2-1; TRBD1 agrees at 7 bases. Germline V gene sequence: CDR1 DFQATT, CDR2 SNEGSKA (reference sequence). CDR3 length: 14 residues. V gave up 6 bases and J gave up 4 bases; unmatched junction bases: 9.

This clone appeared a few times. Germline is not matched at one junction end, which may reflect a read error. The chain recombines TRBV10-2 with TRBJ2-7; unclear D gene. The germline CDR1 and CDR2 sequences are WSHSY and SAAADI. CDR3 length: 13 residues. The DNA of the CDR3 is TGCTCCAGCAGTGAAGTTGGCTCCTACGATCAGTACTTC. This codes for CSSSEVGSYDQYF.

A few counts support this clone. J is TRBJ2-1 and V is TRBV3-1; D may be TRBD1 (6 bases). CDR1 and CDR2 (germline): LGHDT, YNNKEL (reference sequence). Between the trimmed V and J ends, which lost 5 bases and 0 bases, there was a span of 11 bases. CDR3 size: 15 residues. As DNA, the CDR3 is TGTGCCAGCAGCTTGAGGGGGAGCTCCTACAATGAGCAGTTCTTC. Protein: CASSLRGSSYNEQFF.

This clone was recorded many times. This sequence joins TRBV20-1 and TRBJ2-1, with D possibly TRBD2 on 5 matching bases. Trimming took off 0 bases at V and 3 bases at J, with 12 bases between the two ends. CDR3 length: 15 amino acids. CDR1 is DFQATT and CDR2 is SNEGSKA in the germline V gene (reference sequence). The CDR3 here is CSARDLDSNYNEQFF. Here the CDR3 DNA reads TGCAGTGCTAGAGATCTGGACTCCAACTACAATGAGCAGTTCTTC.

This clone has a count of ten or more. The CDR3 region has the DNA TGTGCCAGCAGCCCCATAGCGGGAGGGCCCGAGCAGTACTTC. It codes for CASSPIAGGPEQYF. This chain links TRBV7-3 with TRBJ2-7, with 11 nucleotides matching TRBD2. The V gene end was trimmed by 5 bases and the J gene end by 6 bases; junction bases not matched to a gene: 6. The CDR3 consists of 14 residues. In germline, CDR1 is SGHTA, CDR2 FQGTGA.